Following are 2 T cell receptor beta chains from one sample sequenced in a study of shared clonotypes between healthy human individuals. This table comes from immunoSEQ multiplex PCR, and its TCRdb copy is limited to in-frame clones, with some not included. Found here are 330,000 or so clones, less than 85% of them singletons; the top ten hold about a tenth. The sample was memory CD4+ T cells sorted from blood. The subset was: CD45RA-negative fraction. These receptors all stem from a man in his thirties or forties in good health.

The V call is TRBV30, the J call TRBJ2-7, with a possible D match to TRBD1 (5 bases). The germline CDR1 and CDR2 sequences are GTSNPN and SVGIG (reference sequence). V lost 2 bases and J lost 3, with 14 bases in between. The CDR3 is 14 residues long. The CDR3 is CAWSTSAGNYEQYF. CDR3 in DNA: TGTGCCTGGAGTACGAGCGCAGGGAACTACGAGCAGTACTTC.

V gene TRBV6-1 combines with J gene TRBJ2-7; 13 bases fit TRBD2. With 4 bases clipped from V and 8 bases from J, the junction kept 5 bases outside the gene matches. CDR1 is MNHNS and CDR2 is SASEGT in the germline V gene. The length of the CDR3 is 14 residues. CDR3 sequence reads: CASSVGLAGRKQYF. The CDR3 nucleotides are TGTGCCAGCAGTGTGGGACTAGCGGGACGCAAGCAGTACTTC.